The next 17 T cell receptor beta chains were all read from a single sample in a study of human T cells and chemical hapten exposure. Time point: patch test 2, 6 weeks after DPC sensitization. Treatment reported: therapeutic diphenylcyclopropenone sensitization with weekly scalp DPC. MiXCR was run by TCRdb on the RACE reads, yielding one entry per CDR3 protein. The table lists over 100,000 distinct CDR3 sequences, roughly 9% of them singletons. The sequencing here drew on whole blood, taken in connection with sensitization to the hapten diphenylcyclopropenone (DPC). The receptors come from a woman aged 40-49 years with alopecia areata. Some clones in this sample may be carry-over from other donors' samples.

At least ten counts were recorded for this clonotype. The V gene is TRBV20-1, the J gene TRBJ1-5; TRBD1 aligns across 12 bases. V was clipped by 6 bases and J by 2 bases; unmatched bases: 8. CDR1 is DFQATT, CDR2 SNEGSKA, per germline (reference sequence). This CDR3 is built from 16 residues. The CDR3 coding sequence is TGCAGTGCCGGGACAGGGGGCCTGACCGGCAATCAGCCCCAGCATTTT. Protein sequence: CSAGTGGLTGNQPQHF.

This clonotype was seen a handful of times. The V gene is TRBV6-5, the J gene TRBJ2-2; D may be TRBD2 (6 bases). CDR1 is MNHEY and CDR2 is SVGAGI in the germline V gene. The length of the CDR3 is 16 residues. Trimming stripped 0 bases from V and 3 bases from J, with 11 bases between. The CDR3 reads CASSYSSGVDTGELFF. DNA for the CDR3: TGTGCCAGCAGTTACTCTTCGGGGGTGGACACCGGGGAGCTGTTTTTT.

This clonotype has only a few counts. The gene calls are TRBV7-2 and TRBJ1-1, with no clear D. This CDR3 region has 18 residues. Trimming removed 0 bases from V and 1 base from J, with 18 bases in between. Germline V gene sequence: CDR1 SGHTA, CDR2 FQGNSA. This CDR3 is CASSLAWRVSWGNTEAFF. The CDR3, as DNA: TGTGCCAGCAGCTTAGCCTGGAGGGTCTCCTGGGGGAACACTGAAGCTTTCTTT.

This clonotype has ten or more counts. The genes are TRBV6-5 and TRBJ2-7; D not certain. V was shortened by 0 bases and J by 2 bases, with 11 bases between the two germline ends. CDR1 and CDR2 from the germline V gene are MNHEY and SVGAGI. CDR3 length: 15 residues. The CDR3 sequence is CASSYSRTVAYEQYF. The CDR3, as DNA: TGTGCCAGCAGTTACTCCCGGACGGTGGCCTACGAGCAGTACTTC.

At least ten counts were recorded for this clonotype. The chain couples TRBV27 to TRBJ2-5; weak D call: TRBD1 (5 bases). The V end lost 7 bases, the J end lost 2 bases, and 14 bases lay between the germline ends. CDR1 and CDR2 (germline): MNHEY, SMNVEV (reference sequence). This CDR3 region has 14 residues. CDR3 sequence reads: CASKPGIVQETQYF. CDR3 sequence (DNA): TGTGCCAGCAAACCAGGGATTGTTCAAGAGACCCAGTACTTC.

This clonotype was observed many times. The V call is TRBV4-2, the J call TRBJ2-3; 8 bases are shared with TRBD2. Germline V gene lookup returns CDR1 LGHNA and CDR2 YNFKEQ. V was clipped by 0 bases and J by 1 base; unmatched bases: 6. The CDR3 is 17 residues long. CDR3 bases: TGTGCCAGCAGCCAAGATCGGGCGGGGGGTCGCACAGATACGCAGTATTTT. Translation gives CASSQDRAGGRTDTQYF.

The table lists this clonotype with a few counts. The V gene is TRBV15, the J gene TRBJ2-5; D ambiguous. The germline V and J ends were trimmed by 0 bases and 3 bases, with 5 bases remaining between them. Looked up from germline, CDR1 is LNHNV and CDR2 is YYDKDF (reference sequence). The CDR3 extends over 13 amino acids. The chain's CDR3 is CATSRDVEETQYF. For the CDR3, the DNA is TGTGCCACCAGCAGAGATGTGGAAGAGACCCAGTACTTC.

This clonotype occurred a few times. The CDR3 nucleotides are TGTGCCAGCAGCTTAGCGGGGGGAAGTTCCTACGAGCAGTACTTC. Amino acid sequence: CASSLAGGSSYEQYF. The chain is built from TRBV7-9 and TRBJ2-7; D is possibly TRBD2 (6 bases). The ends were cut back, 0 bases at V and 1 base at J, with 10 bases in the middle. The germline V gene encodes CDR1 SEHNR and CDR2 FQNEAQ (reference sequence). The CDR3 is 15 amino acids.

This chain connects TRBV18 to TRBJ1-2; a weak D match, TRBD1 (5 bases). CDR3 length: 16 amino acids. V was pared by 3 bases and J by 1 base, with 15 bases between. CDR1 is KGHSH, CDR2 LQKENI, per germline. CDR3 loop: CASSPQTGTDNYGYTF. The CDR3 DNA follows: TGTGCCAGCTCACCTCAAACCGGGACCGATAACTATGGCTACACCTTC.

This sequence joins TRBV2 and TRBJ1-2, with D unresolved. V gave up 3 bases and J gave up 2 bases, with 7 bases separating them. Germline V gene lookup returns CDR1 SNHLY and CDR2 FYNNEI. The CDR3 extends over 13 amino acids. The CDR3 nucleotides are TGTGCCAGCAGTGAGGTCACCAACTATGGCTACACCTTC. It encodes CASSEVTNYGYTF.

This clonotype was picked up many times. This sequence joins TRBV4-2 and TRBJ2-3; D is perhaps TRBD2 (5 bases). Germline values: CDR1 LGHNA, CDR2 YNFKEQ. This CDR3 region has 15 residues. Trimming pared 2 bases from V and 7 bases from J, leaving 16 bases between. For the CDR3, the DNA is TGTGCCAGCAGCCAATTCGCTGATGGGAGAAATACGCAGTATTTT. It codes for CASSQFADGRNTQYF.

V is TRBV7-9 and J is TRBJ1-1, with D unresolved. This CDR3 contains 13 residues. CDR1 is SEHNR and CDR2 is FQNEAQ in the germline V gene (reference sequence). Trimming stripped 7 bases from V and 11 bases from J, with 20 bases between. The CDR3 DNA is TGTGCCAGCATGATAGCCGAGACAACTCAGGCTTTCTTT. Protein product: CASMIAETTQAFF.

This clonotype was seen at least ten times. DNA for the CDR3: TGTGCCAGTAGTCCCGGACTAGCGGGGTACGAGCAGTACTTC. Translation gives CASSPGLAGYEQYF. The chain links TRBV19 to TRBJ2-7; TRBD2 aligns across 12 bases. Germline CDR1 reads LNHDA; CDR2 reads SQIVND (reference sequence). The CDR3 length is 14 residues. V trimming: 5 bases; J trimming: 4 bases; junction bases outside the gene matches: 3.

This clonotype was observed many times. The V and J genes are TRBV18 and TRBJ1-2, with D unresolved. Trimming shortened V by 2 bases and J by 0 bases, and 7 bases separated the two germline ends. Germline CDR1 is KGHSH and CDR2 is LQKENI. CDR3 size: 14 residues. The CDR3 DNA sequence: TGTGCCAGCTCACCAACGGCGGCTAACTATGGCTACACCTTC. It specifies CASSPTAANYGYTF. Combining the CDR3 with reference TRBV18 and TRBJ1-2 gives the whole variable domain NAGVMQNPRHLVRRRGQEARLRCSPMKGHSHVYWYRQLPEEGLKFMVYLQKENIIDESGMPKERFSAEFPKEGPSILRIQQVVRGDSAAYFCASSPTAANYGYTFGSGTRLTVV.

The chain is built from TRBV28 and TRBJ1-5; no clear D gene. V was shortened by 3 bases and J by 3 bases, with 6 bases between the two germline ends. This CDR3 has 13 residues. CDR1 and CDR2 (germline): MDHEN, SYDVKM. The CDR3 sequence: CASSFGVNQPQHF. Here the CDR3 DNA reads TGTGCCAGCAGTTTCGGGGTCAATCAGCCCCAGCATTTT.

This chain joins TRBV28 and TRBJ2-1; D uncertain. The CDR3 has 14 residues. The germline V and J ends were trimmed by 4 bases and 8 bases, with 15 bases remaining between them. In germline, CDR1 is MDHEN, CDR2 SYDVKM. The CDR3 DNA reads as TGTGCCAGCAGTTCACCCGATACCCGTCATGAGCAGTTCTTC. Translated, it gives CASSSPDTRHEQFF.

At least ten counts were recorded for this clonotype. The genes are TRBV9 and TRBJ1-1, with D unclear. Germline assignment: CDR1 SGDLS and CDR2 YYNGEE. CDR3 size: 14 residues. V was shortened by 4 bases and J by 0 bases, with 10 bases between the two germline ends. The chain's CDR3 is CASSKQQLNTEAFF. Here the CDR3 DNA reads TGTGCCAGCAGCAAACAACAGCTGAACACTGAAGCTTTCTTT.